This T cell receptor (beta chain) originates from a study of blood T cell repertoires in COVID-19. Study details: Sample material is recorded as cDNA or gDNA derived from T cells, B-cell-depleted T cells, or PBMCs.

The germline V gene encodes CDR1 SGDLS and CDR2 YYNGEE. V trimming: 0 bases; J trimming: 5 bases; junction bases outside the gene matches: 10. The CDR3 is 18 residues long. Source study methods: The assay estimated nucleated cells by amplifying reference gene primers. Libraries were prepared by immunoSEQ multiplex PCR; TCRdb keeps only in-frame clonotypes and omits some of them. V and J calls and clone size come straight from that table; D and trimming were deduced from the DNA. The sample lists 80,000 to 130,000 clones, more than 85% occurring once. This clone showed up just a few times. The sample comprised peripheral blood. This clonotype was sampled from a man aged 55 to 70 with acute or convalescent COVID-19. The chain is built from TRBV9 and TRBJ2-3; 12 bases are a match to TRBD2. The CDR3 nucleotides are TGTGCCAGCAGCGTAGCTGAAACTAGCGGGAGGATGGGAGATACGCAGTATTTT. It translates to CASSVAETSGRMGDTQYF.